This T cell receptor beta chain was found in a study of OX40 agonist ivuxolimab in advanced cancers. Study-level information: Patients received the agonistic anti-OX40 (CD134) antibody ivuxolimab. People who had prior anti-PD-1, anti-PD-L1 or anti-CTLA-4 therapy could take part, and 40% had some. Study-wide findings and caveats: Some nonresponders likewise displayed low normalized T-cell clonal expansion. Partial responders dosed at 0.1-3.0 mg/kg displayed clonal expansion ranking among the lowest.

For this clone: Its antigen remains unknown.

The repertoire was sequenced with immunoSEQ multiplex PCR; TCRdb's copy has only in-frame clones and lacks some. The repertoire holds some 99,000 clones, roughly nine tenths seen once, with under 0.55% in the top ten. The receptor was derived from an adult with an advanced solid tumor such as melanoma, head and neck, liver or kidney cancer. The specimen was CD4+ or CD8+ T cells sorted from blood, collected in a trial of the OX40 agonist ivuxolimab.

The CDR3, as DNA: TGTGCCAGCAGCGTAGAGGAGGTCGCCGGGTGGGCAGATACGCAGTATTTT. Its translation is CASSVEEVAGWADTQYF. The chain uses TRBV9 and TRBJ2-3; D may be TRBD2 (5 bases). Germline loops: CDR1 SGDLS, CDR2 YYNGEE. This CDR3 has 17 residues. Trimming shortened V by 0 bases and J by 4 bases, and 18 bases separated the two germline ends.